This T cell receptor (beta chain) was found in a study of blood T cell repertoires in COVID-19. Study overall: Acute and convalescent COVID-19 specimens originated in the United States, Italy and Spain. From T cells, B-cell-depleted T cells, or PBMCs came the material, which was cDNA or gDNA.

Authors' methods: Cell counts per sample came from amplifying reference gene primers. Assay used: immunoSEQ multiplex PCR; TCRdb lists only in-frame clones, some missing. V, J and clone size reflect that table, while D and trimming were determined from the DNA. The table includes about 150,000 clones, about three quarters detected once. Unmatched junction bases numbered 4, after V lost 2 bases and J lost 5 bases. In germline, CDR1 is MDHEN, CDR2 SYDVKM. This CDR3 has 14 amino acids. The TCR comes from a man older than 75 with acute or convalescent COVID-19. The specimen sequenced was peripheral blood. This chain connects TRBV28 to TRBJ1-2; 8 bases fit TRBD1. The CDR3 DNA sequence: TGTGCCAGCAGTTTACCAGGGGGCAATTATGGCTACACCTTC. This encodes CASSLPGGNYGYTF.